This T cell receptor (beta chain) appears in the sequencing data of a study of identical twins. Template switching (which added a universal primer site) was used, and cDNA carried unique molecular identifiers. TCRdb re-called the 5' RACE reads with MiXCR, one entry per CDR3 protein. Here the sample spans around 1.7 million distinct CDR3 sequences, around a third being singletons. The V and J ends lost 5 bases and 5 bases, in that order; junction bases with no gene match: 6. CDR3 size: 14 residues. Germline-derived CDR1 and CDR2 are ENHRY and SYGVKD. Study-wide points: Insertions were reduced in abundant cord blood beta clonotypes but not in memory repertoires. Twins' surplus sharing was weaker for beta out-of-frame sequences.

A note on this clonotype: What it recognizes is unknown.

The sequence came from a newborn girl in good health. The chain combines TRBV10-3 with TRBJ1-1; the match to TRBD1 covers 9 bases. The specimen was cord blood. CDR3: CAISPRQGGTEAFF. The DNA for the CDR3 is TGTGCCATCAGTCCCCGACAGGGGGGAACTGAAGCTTTCTTT.